This TCR beta chain stems from a study of OX40 agonist ivuxolimab in advanced cancers. Across the study: Patients were treated with intravenous ivuxolimab, dosed at 0.01 to 10 mg/kg and infused every 2 weeks.

The CDR3 is 15 amino acids. V was shortened by 0 bases and J by 5 bases, with 13 bases between the two germline ends. Germline lookup yields CDR1 MGHRA and CDR2 YSYEKL. This clone was seen more than once but under ten times. The repertoire was sequenced with immunoSEQ multiplex PCR; TCRdb's copy has only in-frame clones and lacks some. The sample has around 3,600 clones, roughly 70% seen once. The chain is built from TRBV4-1 and TRBJ1-1; D may be TRBD1 (6 bases). Sequenced here: CD4+ or CD8+ T cells sorted from blood, sampled in a trial of the OX40 agonist ivuxolimab. The source of this sequence is an adult with an advanced solid tumor such as melanoma, head and neck, liver or kidney cancer. The CDR3 coding sequence is TGCGCCAGCAGCCAAGAGCCGGGGGCGCAAACTGAAGCTTTCTTT. Translated: CASSQEPGAQTEAFF.